A selection of T cell receptor beta chains follows, all from one sample in a study of shared clonotypes between healthy human individuals. The data were produced by immunoSEQ multiplex PCR, yet TCRdb's version contains in-frame clones alone and is incomplete. Altogether about 230,000 clones are present, 50% to 80% being singletons, with the ten largest covering around 10%. The sequencing sample was made of memory CD4+ T cells sorted from blood. These receptors originate from a man younger than 45 in good health. CDR3s include the opening cysteine and the closing phenylalanine or tryptophan.

V | CDR3
TRBV7-7 | CASSAGLAGGTGTGELFF
TRBV25-1 | CASSAITGGPNTEAFF
TRBV7-2 | CASTRTKETQYF
TRBV27 | CASSLKGLGTYEQYF
TRBV11-2 | CASSPLPGNTIYF
TRBV5-6 | CASSLEGVEKLFF
TRBV5-1 | CASSPRVGGEETQYF
TRBV2 | CATSKGPSGSKTQYF
TRBV11-2 | CASSLEPEETQYF
TRBV9 | CASSFSGTNTGELFF
TRBV19 | CASQSVHRGNQPQHF
TRBV5-8 | CASSLGHRGETQYF
TRBV27 | CASSPSSTDTQYF
TRBV30 | CAWSVLGGPPTSRNTIYF
TRBV28 | CASSLLTGSSLYGYTF
TRBV28 | CASSSLARPSTDTQYF
TRBV25-1 | CASSESGGTYEQYF
TRBV28 | CASRPTPSGRIHEQYF
TRBV28 | CASSLAASGTNEQFF
TRBV27 | CASRTSNSYEQYF
TRBV19 | CASSLPGGNTEAFF
TRBV7-2 | CASSLTRNTEAFF
TRBV9 | CASSAGTGMSTDTQYF
TRBV4-1 | CASSRAPGLAEETQYF
TRBV1 | CTSSPNGNYGYTF
TRBV28 | CASRVGGSIGNTIYF
TRBV27 | CASSPTSGTTYEQYF
TRBV29-1 | CSVAQGRGEAFF
TRBV5-1 | CASSWTGGTDTQYF
TRBV27 | CASSHAPGLAGNNEQFF
TRBV2 | CASSPGQGAKLFF
TRBV29-1 | CSVSRDSAGEQYF
TRBV27 | CASSSRGLTGAEQYF